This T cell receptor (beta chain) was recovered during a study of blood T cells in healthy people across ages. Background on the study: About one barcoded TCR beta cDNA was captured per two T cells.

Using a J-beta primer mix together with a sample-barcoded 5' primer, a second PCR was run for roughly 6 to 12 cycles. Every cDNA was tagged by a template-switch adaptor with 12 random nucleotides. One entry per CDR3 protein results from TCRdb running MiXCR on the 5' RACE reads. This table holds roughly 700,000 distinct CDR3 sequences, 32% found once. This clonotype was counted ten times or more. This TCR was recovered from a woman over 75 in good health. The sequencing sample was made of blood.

The CDR3, as DNA: TGTGCCACCAGCGGAGGACAGGGCCACACCGGGGAGCTGTTTTTT. Encoded protein: CATSGGQGHTGELFF. The chain recombines TRBV15 with TRBJ2-2; 8 nucleotides agree with TRBD1. Germline CDR1 is LNHNV and CDR2 is YYDKDF (reference sequence). The CDR3 extends over 15 amino acids. J lost 3 bases, V lost 5 bases, and 5 bases had no gene match. The whole variable domain, remainder taken from reference TRBV15 and TRBJ2-2, is DAMVIQNPRYQVTQFGKPVTLSCSQTLNHNVMYWYQQKSSQAPKLLFHYYDKDFNNEADTPDNFQSRRPNTSFCFLDIRSPGLGDTAMYLCATSGGQGHTGELFFGEGSRLTVL.